Shown below are 32 T cell receptor beta chains from a single sample sequenced in a study of blood T cell repertoires in COVID-19. Assay: immunoSEQ multiplex PCR; the TCRdb copy retains only in-frame clones and omits some. The repertoire has 200,000 to 250,000 clones, roughly 82% of them found once; the top ten carry 4% to 5%. Sequencing used peripheral blood. These receptors all come from a woman between 70 and 85 years old with acute or convalescent COVID-19.

This chain links TRBV4-2 with TRBJ2-6, with D maybe TRBD2 (6 bases). This CDR3 is 17 amino acids long. V lost 1 base to trimming and J lost 4 bases, with 14 bases between them. Germline V gene sequence: CDR1 LGHNA, CDR2 YNFKEQ. The CDR3 region has the DNA TGTGCCAGCAGCCAAGCCAGTGGAGGGCTCGGGGCCAACGTCCTGACTTTC. Amino acid sequence: CASSQASGGLGANVLTF.

J is TRBJ1-2 and V is TRBV13; TRBD1 aligns across 9 bases. The CDR3 runs to 15 residues. Per germline, CDR1 PRHDT and CDR2 FYEKMQ (reference sequence). J gave up 2 bases and V 4 bases, and 5 bases lay outside the gene matches. The CDR3 DNA is TGTGCCAGCAGCTCGAGACAGGGGGTAAACTATGGCTACACCTTC. It yields the protein CASSSRQGVNYGYTF.

V and J are TRBV29-1 and TRBJ1-1; 9 bases map to TRBD1. The CDR3 is 13 residues long. Germline V gives CDR1 SQVTM, CDR2 ANQGSEA. V lost 6 bases to trimming and J lost 5 bases; unmatched junction nucleotides: 7. The CDR3 DNA reads as TGCAGCGTCGACCGGGACAGGGCAACTGAAGCTTTCTTT. It codes for CSVDRDRATEAFF.

CDR3 region: CASSVDTDQPQHF. CDR3 sequence (DNA): TGTGCCAGCAGCGTGGACACCGATCAGCCCCAGCATTTT. This sequence joins TRBV5-4 and TRBJ1-5, with D perhaps TRBD1 (5 bases). V was pared by 4 bases and J by 5 bases, with 10 bases between. CDR1 is SGHNT and CDR2 is YYREEE in the germline V gene (reference sequence). This CDR3 comprises 13 residues.

The chain joins TRBV5-1 to TRBJ2-1; the match to TRBD1 covers 9 bases. The germline V gene has CDR1 SGHRS and CDR2 YFSETQ. With V trimmed by 4 bases and J by 5 bases, 7 bases remained unmatched. This CDR3 comprises 15 residues. CDR3 sequence reads: CASSPAGQGNNEQFF. In DNA form, the CDR3 reads TGCGCCAGCAGCCCCGCGGGACAGGGCAACAATGAGCAGTTCTTC. Based on the CDR3 plus reference TRBV5-1 and TRBJ2-1, the full variable domain is KAGVTQTPRYLIKTRGQQVTLSCSPISGHRSVSWYQQTPGQGLQFLFEYFSETQRNKGNFPGRFSGRQFSNSRSEMNVSTLELGDSALYLCASSPAGQGNNEQFFGPGTRLTVL.

The rearrangement joins TRBV19 to TRBJ1-4; 7 nucleotides align to TRBD1. Germline CDR1 reads LNHDA; CDR2 reads SQIVND (reference sequence). This CDR3 contains 14 residues. J lost 3 bases, V lost 7 bases, and 5 bases had no gene match. The CDR3 nucleotides are TGTGCCAGTACCACCGGGACAGCTAATGAAAAACTGTTTTTT. This gives the protein CASTTGTANEKLFF. Drawing the rest from reference TRBV19 and TRBJ1-4, the complete variable domain is DGGITQSPKYLFRKEGQNVTLSCEQNLNHDAMYWYRQDPGQGLRLIYYSQIVNDFQKGDIAEGYSVSREKKESFPLTVTSAQKNPTAFYLCASTTGTANEKLFFGSGTQLSVL.

This clone was seen a handful of times. The chain has TRBV4-1 and TRBJ1-2; the match to TRBD1 covers 8 bases. V was pared by 3 bases and J by 0 bases, with 3 bases of the junction left unmatched. There are 15 residues in the CDR3. The germline V gene encodes CDR1 MGHRA and CDR2 YSYEKL. The CDR3 DNA reads TGCGCCAGCAGCCATGTACAGGGGGCTAACTATGGCTACACCTTC. Amino acids: CASSHVQGANYGYTF.

The chain has TRBV5-1 and TRBJ1-5, with 8 bases matching TRBD1. The germline CDR1 and CDR2 sequences are SGHRS and YFSETQ. V lost 2 bases and J lost 3; bases outside the gene matches: 7. The CDR3 is 16 residues long. CDR3 in DNA: TGCGCCAGCAGCTTAGATGGACAGGGAAACAATCAGCCCCAGCATTTT. This translates into CASSLDGQGNNQPQHF.

This clone has more than one count but fewer than ten. The chain combines TRBV5-1 with TRBJ1-2; D unresolved. V was clipped by 0 bases and J by 7 bases, with 16 bases between them. CDR3 length: 15 residues. Germline loops: CDR1 SGHRS, CDR2 YFSETQ. CDR3 sequence reads: CASSLGATGYGGYTF. The CDR3 region has the DNA TGCGCCAGCAGCTTGGGCGCTACGGGGTATGGTGGCTACACCTTC.

This chain links TRBV28 with TRBJ2-7, with 11 bases fitting TRBD1. The CDR3 has 15 amino acids. Germline CDR1 and CDR2: MDHEN and SYDVKM. Trimming cost V 6 bases and J 7 bases; bases outside gene matches: 11. The CDR3 protein is CASRGPGQGGGEQYF. As DNA, the CDR3 is TGTGCCAGCAGAGGTCCGGGACAGGGGGGCGGTGAGCAGTACTTC.

This chain joins TRBV18 and TRBJ2-3; perhaps TRBD2 as D (5 bases). The CDR3 is 14 residues long. The ends were cut back, 4 bases at V and 1 base at J, with 9 bases in the middle. In germline, CDR1 is KGHSH, CDR2 LQKENI. CDR3: CASSRRAGTDTQYF. CDR3 bases: TGTGCCAGCTCACGTCGAGCGGGCACAGATACGCAGTATTTT.

The chain carries TRBV18 and TRBJ1-1; D is perhaps TRBD1 (6 bases). The length of the CDR3 is 18 residues. Germline V gene data show CDR1 as KGHSH and CDR2 as LQKENI. Between the trimmed V and J ends, which lost 2 bases and 4 bases, there was a span of 23 bases. The CDR3 sequence is CASSPIGTGNIAGTEAFF. CDR3 coding DNA: TGTGCCAGCTCACCAATAGGCACAGGGAATATTGCGGGCACTGAAGCTTTCTTT. Using reference TRBV18 and TRBJ1-1 for the parts outside the CDR3, the full variable domain is NAGVMQNPRHLVRRRGQEARLRCSPMKGHSHVYWYRQLPEEGLKFMVYLQKENIIDESGMPKERFSAEFPKEGPSILRIQQVVRGDSAAYFCASSPIGTGNIAGTEAFFGQGTRLTVV.

The J gene is TRBJ1-1, the V gene TRBV27; tentatively, D is TRBD1 (6 bases). Per the germline V gene, CDR1 is MNHEY and CDR2 is SMNVEV (reference sequence). The V and J ends lost 6 bases and 2 bases respectively, with 22 bases between them. The CDR3 runs 17 residues. The DNA of the CDR3 is TGTGCCAGCAGGCGAGTTTATGGCACAGGGAGAAACACTGAAGCTTTCTTT. This translates into CASRRVYGTGRNTEAFF.

The chain carries TRBV5-1 and TRBJ2-1; D might be TRBD1 (6 bases). This CDR3 has 13 residues. Germline assignment: CDR1 SGHRS and CDR2 YFSETQ. Trimming removed 1 base from V and 9 bases from J, with 11 bases in between. CDR3 coding DNA: TGCGCCAGCAGCTTGCCACAGGGCAGTGAGCAGTTCTTC. It encodes CASSLPQGSEQFF.

The chain uses TRBV6-5 and TRBJ1-1; unclear D gene. Trimming removed 6 bases at V and 6 bases at J, with 17 bases between. The CDR3 runs to 14 residues. Germline assignment: CDR1 MNHEY and CDR2 SVGAGI. CDR3 protein: CASSRRGSVSEAFF. CDR3 nucleotide sequence: TGTGCCAGCAGCCGCCGGGGTTCGGTTTCTGAAGCTTTCTTT.

The chain combines TRBV9 with TRBJ1-3; TRBD1 agrees at 9 bases. Losses at the gene ends were 4 bases for V and 7 bases for J; bases not matched to a gene: 12. The CDR3 sequence is 16 residues long. Germline-derived CDR1 and CDR2 are SGDLS and YYNGEE. CDR3 in amino acids: CASSPRGDRVGNTIYF. The CDR3 DNA follows: TGTGCCAGCAGCCCAAGGGGGGACAGGGTAGGGAACACCATATATTTT.

This clone turned up a few times. One junction end disagrees with the germline gene, perhaps due to a read error. The chain employs TRBV14 and TRBJ2-7; the match to TRBD1 covers 11 bases. Germline V gene lookup returns CDR1 SGHDN and CDR2 FVKESK. This CDR3 spans 14 amino acids. This chain's CDR3 is CASRTGQGVGQLVF. Written as DNA, the CDR3 is TGTGCCAGCAGGACGGGACAGGGGGTTGGGCAACTTGTTTTC.

This clone was observed a single time. The rearrangement links TRBV15 to TRBJ2-7; 11 bases match TRBD2. Looked up from germline, CDR1 is LNHNV and CDR2 is YYDKDF (reference sequence). V dropped 6 bases and J dropped 9; count of bases not matched to a gene: 13. This CDR3 region has 15 residues. Written as DNA, the CDR3 is TGTGCCACCAGGAATCTAGCGGGGGGTCCCGGAGTGCAGTACTTC. This sequence encodes CATRNLAGGPGVQYF.

There are a few counts of this clone. J is TRBJ2-1 and V is TRBV24-1; 10 bases map to TRBD2. The trim removed 1 base at V and 5 bases at J, leaving 4 bases unmatched. CDR1 is KGHDR, CDR2 SFDVKD, per germline. The CDR3 is 16 residues long. Here the CDR3 DNA reads TGTGCCACCAGTGATTTAGGCCTAGCGGGGGACAATGAGCAGTTCTTC. Translated: CATSDLGLAGDNEQFF.

The rearrangement joins TRBV11-2 to TRBJ2-5; the D gene is possibly TRBD2 (6 bases). CDR1 SGHAT and CDR2 FQNNGV come from the germline V gene. Trimming removed 6 bases at V and 2 bases at J, with 10 bases between. The CDR3 is 13 residues long. The CDR3 sequence is CASSPGLQETQYF. For the CDR3, the DNA is TGTGCCAGCAGTCCGGGACTTCAAGAGACCCAGTACTTC.

The genes are TRBV30 and TRBJ1-2, with a possible D match to TRBD1 (5 bases). V was pared by 1 base and J by 7 bases, with 13 bases between. Germline CDR1 and CDR2: GTSNPN and SVGIG (reference sequence). The CDR3 totals 13 residues. The CDR3, as DNA: TGTGCCTGGAGTGGGGGAATGGGGGGTGGCTACACCTTC. Translated: CAWSGGMGGGYTF.

This clone was detected a few times. The genes are TRBV2 and TRBJ1-5; possible D gene TRBD1, 6 bases. In germline, CDR1 is SNHLY, CDR2 FYNNEI. V was cut by 4 bases and J by 0 bases, with 13 bases left in between. This CDR3 comprises 16 residues. The CDR3: CASSVQGVYSNQPQHF. In DNA form, the CDR3 reads TGTGCCAGCAGTGTACAGGGAGTTTATAGCAATCAGCCCCAGCATTTT.

The J gene is TRBJ1-1, the V gene TRBV12-3 or TRBV12-4; D not certain. There are 13 residues in the CDR3. Trimming left V 3 bases short and J 2 bases short, with 7 bases between. CDR3 sequence: CASSFWQNTEAFF. The CDR3 DNA reads TGTGCCAGCAGTTTTTGGCAAAACACTGAAGCTTTCTTT.

This chain links TRBV25-1 with TRBJ1-2; D unclear. The V gene lost 5 bases and the J gene lost 5 bases, with 9 bases spanning the gap. In germline, CDR1 is MGHDK, CDR2 SYGVNS. The CDR3 is made up of 12 amino acids. The CDR3: CASSPEGYGYTF. CDR3 sequence (DNA): TGTGCCAGCAGTCCGGAGGGTTATGGCTACACCTTC.

The genes are TRBV7-2 and TRBJ2-2, with D tentatively TRBD1 (5 bases). The CDR3 runs 17 residues. V was shortened by 2 bases and J by 2 bases, with 15 bases between the two germline ends. Germline CDR1 is SGHTA and CDR2 is FQGNSA. CDR3 loop: CASSLRVPQGNTGELFF. The CDR3 region has the DNA TGTGCCAGCAGCTTAAGAGTCCCGCAGGGAAACACCGGGGAGCTGTTTTTT.

The J gene is TRBJ1-5, the V gene TRBV28; no clear D gene. Trimming pared 5 bases from V and 3 bases from J, leaving 14 bases between. Germline V gene data show CDR1 as MDHEN and CDR2 as SYDVKM. The CDR3 has 15 residues. CDR3 DNA: TGTGCCAGCAGTCTACCGGAGGCCCACAATCAGCCCCAGCATTTT. It yields the protein CASSLPEAHNQPQHF.

The chain couples TRBV12-3 or TRBV12-4 to TRBJ2-7, with D uncertain. Trimming removed 4 bases from V and 3 bases from J, with 4 bases in between. The CDR3 covers 11 residues. CDR3 amino acids: CASSSRYEQYF. DNA for the CDR3: TGTGCCAGCAGTTCCCGCTACGAGCAGTACTTC.

The chain couples TRBV28 to TRBJ2-7; tentative D call: TRBD1 (5 bases). With 6 bases removed from V and 2 bases from J, the gap between germline ends came to 14 bases. Germline V gene sequence: CDR1 MDHEN, CDR2 SYDVKM. The CDR3 consists of 14 residues. The CDR3 loop reads CASRKGIPPYEQYF. For the CDR3, the DNA is TGTGCCAGCAGGAAGGGGATACCCCCCTACGAGCAGTACTTC.

V and J are TRBV24-1 and TRBJ2-1; D is uncertain. This CDR3 is built from 13 residues. Germline V gene data show CDR1 as KGHDR and CDR2 as SFDVKD. Trimming removed 6 bases at V and 0 bases at J, with 5 bases between. CDR3 coding DNA: TGTGCCACCAGTATGAGCTCCTACAATGAGCAGTTCTTC. It is translated as CATSMSSYNEQFF.

The rearrangement links TRBV7-9 to TRBJ1-1; D not resolved. Per the germline V gene, CDR1 is SEHNR and CDR2 is FQNEAQ (reference sequence). The CDR3 loop spans 14 amino acids. The ends were cut back, 1 base at V and 2 bases at J, with 8 bases in the middle. The CDR3 reads CASSLETSNTEAFF. CDR3 DNA sequence: TGTGCCAGCAGCTTAGAAACATCCAACACTGAAGCTTTCTTT.

V usage is TRBV28 and J usage is TRBJ1-1, with TRBD1 matching 9 bases. This CDR3 region has 15 residues. V lost 3 bases to trimming and J lost 6 bases; unmatched junction nucleotides: 8. The V gene's germline CDR1 is MDHEN and CDR2 SYDVKM. The CDR3, as DNA: TGTGCCAGCAGTTTCGGAAGACAGGGGGTATCTGAAGCTTTCTTT. Protein: CASSFGRQGVSEAFF. Filled out from reference TRBV28 and TRBJ1-1, the complete variable domain reads DVKVTQSSRYLVKRTGEKVFLECVQDMDHENMFWYRQDPGLGLRLIYFSYDVKMKEKGDIPEGYSVSREKKERFSLILESASTNQTSMYLCASSFGRQGVSEAFFGQGTRLTVV.

CDR3 sequence (DNA): TGTGCCAGCAGCACCAGGACAGGGGGCATGGTGGGAACTGAAGCTTTCTTT. Protein: CASSTRTGGMVGTEAFF. V and J are TRBV7-2 and TRBJ1-1; 11 bases map to TRBD1. Trimming took 5 bases from V and 5 from J; bases not matched to a gene: 13. Germline V gene data show CDR1 as SGHTA and CDR2 as FQGNSA. The CDR3 totals 17 residues.